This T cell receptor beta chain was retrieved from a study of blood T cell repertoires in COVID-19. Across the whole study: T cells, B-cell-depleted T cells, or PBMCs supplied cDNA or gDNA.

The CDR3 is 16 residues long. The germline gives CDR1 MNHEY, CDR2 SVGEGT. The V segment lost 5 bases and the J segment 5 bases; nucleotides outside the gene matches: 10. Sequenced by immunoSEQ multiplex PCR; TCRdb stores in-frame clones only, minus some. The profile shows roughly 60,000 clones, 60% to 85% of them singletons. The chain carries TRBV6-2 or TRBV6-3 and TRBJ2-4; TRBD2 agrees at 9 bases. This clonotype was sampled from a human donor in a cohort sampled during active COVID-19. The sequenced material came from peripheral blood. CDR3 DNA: TGTGCCAGCAGTCTAAAGCGGGGGGACTTTGAAAACATTCAGTACTTC. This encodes CASSLKRGDFENIQYF.